The TCR beta chain under discussion was sequenced for a study of shared clonotypes between healthy human individuals. Study observations and caveats: Clonotypes which were not shared had lower generation probabilities than clonotypes that all four donors shared.

Concerning this clone itself: Its cognate antigen is unknown.

This CDR3 has 13 amino acids. Germline CDR1 is SGHRS and CDR2 is YFSETQ. The ends were cut back, 4 bases at V and 5 bases at J, with 12 bases in the middle. At the deep level, the assay was run. The method was immunoSEQ multiplex PCR; TCRdb's version includes in-frame clones alone and lacks a portion of them. This table has about 2.4 million clones, around nine tenths appearing once. The sequence came from a man aged 18 to 30 in good health. The sample taken for sequencing was naive CD4+ T cells sorted from blood. The subset: CD45RA+ positively selected. This chain connects TRBV5-1 to TRBJ2-5; D uncertain. In nucleotides, the CDR3 is TGCGCCAGCAGCACTGACCCGGGCGAGACCCAGTACTTC. This gives the protein CASSTDPGETQYF.